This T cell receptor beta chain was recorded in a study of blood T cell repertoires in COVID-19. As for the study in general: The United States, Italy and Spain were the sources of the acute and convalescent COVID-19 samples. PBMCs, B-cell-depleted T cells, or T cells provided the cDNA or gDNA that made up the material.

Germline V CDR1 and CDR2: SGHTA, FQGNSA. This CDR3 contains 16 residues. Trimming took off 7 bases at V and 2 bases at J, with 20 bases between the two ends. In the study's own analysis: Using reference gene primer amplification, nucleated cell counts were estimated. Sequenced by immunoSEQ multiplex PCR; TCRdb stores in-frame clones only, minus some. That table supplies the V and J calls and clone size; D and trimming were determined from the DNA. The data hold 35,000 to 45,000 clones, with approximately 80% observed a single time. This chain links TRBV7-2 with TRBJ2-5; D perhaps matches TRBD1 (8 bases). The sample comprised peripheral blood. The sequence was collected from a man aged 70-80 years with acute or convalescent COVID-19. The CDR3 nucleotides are TGTGCCAGCACCGAAAGCGGGACAGGCTTTCAAGAGACCCAGTACTTC. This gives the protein CASTESGTGFQETQYF.